Shown below are 19 T cell receptor beta chains from a single sample sequenced in a study of cytomegalovirus exposure and HLA in healthy donors. Primers included in the PCR were 60 Vbeta and 13 Jbeta primers. Sequencing was performed with immunoSEQ multiplex PCR; in TCRdb, only in-frame clones are kept and a portion is missing. In the table there are about 180,000 clones, more than 65% of which are singletons. The specimen was PBMCs. The receptors derive from a girl aged 2 to 10 in good health and CMV-seropositive.

The V and J genes are TRBV7-8 and TRBJ1-1, with 9 positions matching TRBD1. Trimming at V came to 3 bases and at J to 2 bases, leaving 10 bases not matched to a gene. CDR3 size: 17 residues. The germline V gene has CDR1 SGHVS and CDR2 FQNEAQ. The CDR3: CASSFHTGGAGNTEAFF. CDR3 coding DNA: TGTGCCAGCAGCTTCCATACAGGGGGCGCAGGAAACACTGAAGCTTTCTTT.

The V gene is TRBV10-3, the J gene TRBJ2-1; no definite D call. Trimming left V 7 bases short and J 4 bases short, with 11 bases between. CDR1 and CDR2 (germline): ENHRY, SYGVKD. This CDR3 has 13 amino acids. CDR3 residues: CAIKRGGYNEQFF. In nucleotides, the CDR3 is TGTGCCATCAAGAGAGGTGGGTACAATGAGCAGTTCTTC.

This chain connects TRBV27 to TRBJ1-1; 7 nucleotides line up with TRBD1. The CDR3 has 15 amino acids. The germline V gene has CDR1 MNHEY and CDR2 SMNVEV (reference sequence). Trimming took 5 bases from V and 5 from J; bases not matched to a gene: 11. CDR3 DNA sequence: TGTGCCAGCAGTCCCCGACAGGGAGTAGGTACTGAAGCTTTCTTT. Translation: CASSPRQGVGTEAFF.

V and J are TRBV5-1 and TRBJ1-2; D gene unclear. There are 15 residues in the CDR3. The V end was cut by 0 bases, the J end by 3 bases, with 12 bases between. Germline lookup yields CDR1 SGHRS and CDR2 YFSETQ. The CDR3 DNA follows: TGCGCCAGCAGCTTGGCCCCTGGTCAGGACTATGGCTACACCTTC. Translating it yields CASSLAPGQDYGYTF.

The chain has TRBV28 and TRBJ2-1; 7 bases are a match to TRBD1. Germline V gene sequence: CDR1 MDHEN, CDR2 SYDVKM. V gave up 5 bases and J gave up 1 base; unmatched junction bases: 14. The CDR3 runs 18 residues. The CDR3 nucleotides are TGTGCCAGCAGTCCCCGCACATACCGGGACAGTTCCTACAATGAGCAGTTCTTC. Translating it yields CASSPRTYRDSSYNEQFF.

CDR3: CASSLGSGSLSTDTQYF. The CDR3, as DNA: TGTGCCAGCAGTTTAGGCAGCGGGAGCCTTAGCACAGATACGCAGTATTTT. The chain links TRBV27 to TRBJ2-3, with 8 bases lining up with TRBD2. The germline gives CDR1 MNHEY, CDR2 SMNVEV (reference sequence). The CDR3 covers 17 residues. Trimming cost V 2 bases and J 0 bases; bases outside gene matches: 7.

The chain is built from TRBV5-1 and TRBJ1-1; TRBD1 agrees at 7 bases. Germline V gives CDR1 SGHRS, CDR2 YFSETQ. V was clipped by 0 bases and J by 6 bases; unmatched bases: 8. The CDR3 length is 15 residues. The CDR3 DNA follows: TGCGCCAGCAGCTTGGGATTGGGACAGCTACCTGAAGCTTTCTTT. Translating it yields CASSLGLGQLPEAFF.

The chain carries TRBV7-8 and TRBJ1-1; 9 bases match TRBD1. CDR1 SGHVS and CDR2 FQNEAQ come from the germline V gene. Germline trimming cut 2 bases from V and 11 bases from J; bases unmatched to any gene: 9. The CDR3 covers 14 residues. CDR3 nucleotide sequence: TGTGCCAGCAGCTTAAGGGGACAGGGTTTAAGTGCTTTCTTT. It codes for CASSLRGQGLSAFF. Full variable domain (outside the CDR3, taken from reference TRBV7-8 and TRBJ1-1): GAGVSQSPRYKVAKRGQDVALRCDPISGHVSLFWYQQALGQGPEFLTYFQNEAQLDKSGLPSDRFFAERPEGSVSTLKIQRTQQEDSAVYLCASSLRGQGLSAFFGQGTRLTVV.

J is TRBJ1-5 and V is TRBV5-8; 7 bases are shared with TRBD1. The germline CDR1 and CDR2 sequences are SGHTS and YDEGEE. J lost 6 bases, V lost 0 bases, and 6 bases had no gene match. The CDR3 sequence is 15 residues long. Here the CDR3 DNA reads TGTGCCAGCAGCTTGGTGGGAACAGGGGTTCAGCCCCAGCATTTT. This sequence encodes CASSLVGTGVQPQHF.

J is TRBJ2-1 and V is TRBV11-2; 12 positions agree with TRBD2. The CDR3 spans 16 residues. V was clipped by 8 bases and J by 5 bases; unmatched bases: 10. In germline, CDR1 is SGHAT, CDR2 FQNNGV. The CDR3 nucleotides are TGTGCCAGCTCGAGGGGTCTAGCGGGAGGGCACAATGAGCAGTTCTTC. It codes for CASSRGLAGGHNEQFF.

The CDR3 protein is CASSVASGGSGELFF. The CDR3 region has the DNA TGTGCCAGCAGCGTAGCCTCTGGGGGGTCCGGGGAGCTGTTTTTT. The chain joins TRBV9 to TRBJ2-2; possibly TRBD2 for D (6 bases). The CDR3 loop spans 15 amino acids. Germline CDR1 reads SGDLS; CDR2 reads YYNGEE. Trimming cost V 0 bases and J 6 bases, with 12 bases left between them.

This clone was observed once. The V call is TRBV9, the J call TRBJ1-2, with TRBD1 as a possible D gene (5 bases). The V gene lost 4 bases and the J gene lost 3 bases, with 13 bases spanning the gap. From germline, CDR1 is SGDLS and CDR2 YYNGEE. The CDR3 length is 14 residues. This CDR3 reads CASSPHGTDYGYTF. The CDR3 bases are TGTGCCAGCAGCCCTCACGGGACTGACTATGGCTACACCTTC.

The rearrangement joins TRBV4-2 to TRBJ2-5, with 10 nucleotides matching TRBD2. The better agreement between TRBJ2-7 and the DNA end casts doubt on the J call. This CDR3 is built from 18 residues. Germline CDR1 and CDR2: LGHNA and YNFKEQ. CDR3 sequence (DNA): TGTGCCAGCAGCCAATCAACTAGCGGGGCGACCTTCTCCTACGAGCAGTACTTC. It specifies CASSQSTSGATFSYEQYF.

The J gene is TRBJ2-1, the V gene TRBV25-1, with D tentatively TRBD1 (6 bases). V was shortened by 2 bases and J by 0 bases, with 14 bases between the two germline ends. The CDR3 runs 17 residues. Germline values: CDR1 MGHDK, CDR2 SYGVNS. DNA for the CDR3: TGTGCCAGCAGTGAAGTAAGCAGGGGCAGCTCCTACAATGAGCAGTTCTTC. The encoded protein is CASSEVSRGSSYNEQFF.

V is TRBV6-5 and J is TRBJ2-7; 8 nucleotides align to TRBD2. Germline CDR1 MNHEY, CDR2 SVGAGI. The CDR3 spans 13 residues. V lost 5 bases and J lost 6; bases outside the gene matches: 6. The CDR3 spells CASSPPGGAEQYF. The CDR3 bases are TGTGCCAGCAGTCCGCCGGGGGGGGCCGAGCAGTACTTC.

The chain joins TRBV7-3 to TRBJ2-1; weak D call: TRBD1 (5 bases). This CDR3 region has 13 residues. Looked up from germline, CDR1 is SGHTA and CDR2 is FQGTGA. The ends were cut back, 1 base at V and 11 bases at J, with 12 bases in the middle. This chain's CDR3 is CASSLSRRTKQFF. CDR3 in DNA: TGTGCCAGCAGCTTAAGTCGTCGGACAAAGCAGTTCTTC.

V is TRBV4-1 and J is TRBJ2-1, with 11 bases aligning to TRBD2. V lost 7 bases, J lost 6 bases, and 11 bases stayed unmatched. CDR3 size: 16 residues. CDR1 MGHRA and CDR2 YSYEKL come from the germline V gene. The CDR3 DNA sequence: TGCGCCAGCAACAAATTACTAGCGGGAGTGCCCAATGAGCAGTTCTTC. Protein: CASNKLLAGVPNEQFF.

V usage is TRBV5-1 and J usage is TRBJ2-3; 7 bases map to TRBD2. V lost 0 bases to trimming and J lost 4 bases; unmatched junction nucleotides: 11. The CDR3 extends over 17 amino acids. Germline V gene data show CDR1 as SGHRS and CDR2 as YFSETQ. CDR3 DNA sequence: TGCGCCAGCAGCTTGGACCTTCTTGGGGGGGACTCAGATACGCAGTATTTT. Protein sequence: CASSLDLLGGDSDTQYF.

The rearrangement uses TRBV9 and TRBJ2-7; 8 bases are a match to TRBD2. The CDR3 sequence is 14 residues long. Germline V gives CDR1 SGDLS, CDR2 YYNGEE. With 0 bases clipped from V and 3 bases from J, the junction kept 2 bases outside the gene matches. The CDR3 protein is CASSVEAGDYEQYF. In DNA, the CDR3 is TGTGCCAGCAGCGTAGAAGCGGGAGACTACGAGCAGTACTTC.